The T cell receptor beta chain under discussion was sequenced for a study of T cell repertoires in cytomegalovirus infection. Overall study context: Used in the study were CMV epitopes, some recently identified and HLA-C-restricted, others well-studied and HLA-B-restricted. Both CMV infection and a matching HLA type were indicated by public TCR beta signatures.

Study-level results: In two of eight donors, the top clonotype was HLA-C-restricted CMV-specific. There were carriers of CMV plus the relevant HLA, and cumulative public TCR beta family frequency identified them.

Germline V CDR1 and CDR2: MGHRA, YSYEKL. This CDR3 is 17 amino acids long. MiXCR, run by TCRdb on the reads, gives a single entry per CDR3 protein. This repertoire shows about 310,000 distinct CDR3 sequences, approximately 25% found once; its top ten account for roughly 15%. On this clonotype: Its antigen is still unknown. Compared with germline, one end of the junction differs, possibly owing to a read error.

This sequence originates from a human donor in good health (CMV status not recorded). Some clones in this sample may be carry-over from other donors' samples. This chain uses TRBV4-1 with TRBJ1-3; unclear D gene. The material sequenced was cultured PBMCs, taken from culture after CMV antigen stimulation. In DNA form, the CDR3 reads TGTGCCAGCAGCCAAGATTCAGGCGCGCTCTCTGGAAACACCATATATTTT. Encoded protein: CASSQDSGALSGNTIYF.